This TCR beta chain was observed in a study of control samples from healthy donors and cancer patients. Clones were read by immunoSEQ multiplex PCR, and TCRdb kept only the in-frame ones, dropping some. The table has approximately 180,000 clones, around 94% seen once. This CDR3 has 16 amino acids. V was shortened by 0 bases and J by 8 bases, with 16 bases between the two germline ends. Looked up from germline, CDR1 is MNHEY and CDR2 is SVGAGI. The TCR comes from a woman aged 18-29 years in good health. The chain uses TRBV6-5 and TRBJ1-4; possibly TRBD1 for D (5 bases). Sequencing used blood. The CDR3 loop is CASSYSRSAKGEKLFF. The CDR3 DNA sequence: TGTGCCAGCAGTTACTCGAGGAGCGCAAAGGGGGAAAAACTGTTTTTT.